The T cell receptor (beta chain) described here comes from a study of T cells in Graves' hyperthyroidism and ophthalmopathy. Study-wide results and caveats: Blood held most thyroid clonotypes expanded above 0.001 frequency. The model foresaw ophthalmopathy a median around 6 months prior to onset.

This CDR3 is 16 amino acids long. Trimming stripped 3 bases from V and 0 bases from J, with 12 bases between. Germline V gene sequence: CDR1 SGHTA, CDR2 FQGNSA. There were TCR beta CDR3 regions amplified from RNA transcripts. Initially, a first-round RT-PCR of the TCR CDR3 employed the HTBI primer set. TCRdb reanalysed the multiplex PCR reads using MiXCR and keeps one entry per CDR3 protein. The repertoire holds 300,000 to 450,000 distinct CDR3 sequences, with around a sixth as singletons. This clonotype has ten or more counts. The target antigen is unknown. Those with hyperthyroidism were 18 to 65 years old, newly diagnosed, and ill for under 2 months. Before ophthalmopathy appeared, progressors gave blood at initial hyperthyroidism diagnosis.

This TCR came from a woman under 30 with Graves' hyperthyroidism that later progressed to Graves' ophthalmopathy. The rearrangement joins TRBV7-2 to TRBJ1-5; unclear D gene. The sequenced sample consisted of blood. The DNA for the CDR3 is TGTGCCAGCAGCTTTGCCTTGGGGTATAGCAATCAGCCCCAGCATTTT. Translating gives CASSFALGYSNQPQHF.